A single sample gave rise to the 16 T cell receptor beta chains below, sequenced in a study of cytomegalovirus exposure and HLA in healthy donors. PCR was performed using 60 Vbeta and 13 Jbeta primers. The method was immunoSEQ multiplex PCR; TCRdb's version includes in-frame clones alone and lacks a portion of them. The table records some 130,000 clones, approximately 74% of them present only once. The specimen sequenced was PBMCs. These receptors were collected from a male donor in good health and CMV-seronegative.

Remarks on this clone: Likely a read error: the CDR3 ends without its conserved phenylalanine or tryptophan. This chain uses TRBV4-1 with TRBJ1-2, with TRBD1 matching 8 bases. Per the germline V gene, CDR1 is MGHRA and CDR2 is YSYEKL. This CDR3 region has 13 residues. The V and J ends lost 2 bases and 6 bases, in that order; junction bases with no gene match: 2. The CDR3 region is CASSQPGQDGYTS. The DNA of the CDR3 is TGCGCCAGCAGCCAACCGGGACAGGATGGCTACACCTCC.

V is TRBV7-8 and J is TRBJ2-3; 8 nucleotides line up with TRBD1. V gave up 6 bases and J gave up 2 bases; unmatched junction bases: 7. Germline V gives CDR1 SGHVS, CDR2 FQNEAQ. The CDR3 totals 15 residues. CDR3 protein: CASSRRTGYTDTQYF. The DNA for the CDR3 is TGTGCCAGCAGTCGACGGACAGGGTACACAGATACGCAGTATTTT.

The chain couples TRBV14 to TRBJ2-1, with TRBD2 matching over 7 bases. This CDR3 spans 15 amino acids. Per the germline V gene, CDR1 is SGHDN and CDR2 is FVKESK. The ends lost 5 bases at V and 6 bases at J; junction bases unmatched: 10. CDR3 in amino acids: CASSSGLDVFNEQFF. Written as DNA, the CDR3 is TGTGCCAGCAGCTCAGGACTAGACGTCTTCAATGAGCAGTTCTTC.

The J gene is TRBJ2-7, the V gene TRBV13; D is uncertain. The CDR3 runs to 12 residues. The ends were cut back, 4 bases at V and 5 bases at J, with 9 bases in the middle. From germline, CDR1 is PRHDT and CDR2 FYEKMQ (reference sequence). The CDR3 DNA follows: TGTGCCAGCAGCTACGGAGTCCACGAGCAGTACTTC. This codes for CASSYGVHEQYF.

This clone turned up a few times. The V gene is TRBV6-1, the J gene TRBJ2-2, with TRBD2 as a possible D gene (5 bases). The length of the CDR3 is 14 residues. CDR1 MNHNS and CDR2 SASEGT come from the germline V gene. Deletions cut 0 bases from V and 7 bases from J, with 9 bases between. The CDR3 nucleotides read TGTGCCAGCAGTGAAGCTGGACTTATCGGGGAGCTGTTTTTT. The encoded protein is CASSEAGLIGELFF.

The J gene is TRBJ2-1, the V gene TRBV7-9; 10 bases match TRBD2. The CDR3 consists of 15 residues. Germline V lookup: CDR1 SEHNR, CDR2 FQNEAQ (reference sequence). After removal of 1 base from V and 9 bases from J, the junction contained 6 bases not matched to a gene. The CDR3 region has the DNA TGTGCCAGCAGCTTAGTGCGAGCGGGGGGGCCTGAGCAGTTCTTC. Its protein product is CASSLVRAGGPEQFF.

The rearrangement joins TRBV5-1 to TRBJ2-3; TRBD1 might be the D (6 bases). CDR1 is SGHRS and CDR2 is YFSETQ in the germline V gene. The CDR3 extends over 14 amino acids. V lost 4 bases and J lost 0, with 9 bases in between. Here the CDR3 DNA reads TGCGCCAGCAGCCTTGGGACAAGCACAGATACGCAGTATTTT. It encodes CASSLGTSTDTQYF.

The chain combines TRBV6-6 with TRBJ2-5, with 9 bases lining up with TRBD1. The V and J ends lost 7 bases and 3 bases, in that order; junction bases with no gene match: 6. The CDR3 length is 14 residues. The germline V gene has CDR1 MNHNY and CDR2 SVGAGI (reference sequence). This CDR3 is CASTTWTGEETQYF. As DNA, the CDR3 is TGTGCCAGCACCACCTGGACAGGGGAAGAGACCCAGTACTTC.

The chain is built from TRBV18 and TRBJ2-1, with D uncertain. Per the germline V gene, CDR1 is KGHSH and CDR2 is LQKENI. The CDR3 has 12 amino acids. V gave up 2 bases and J gave up 5 bases, with 4 bases separating them. Written as DNA, the CDR3 is TGTGCCAGCTCACCAAATAACAATGAGCAGTTCTTC. This sequence encodes CASSPNNNEQFF.

V and J are TRBV5-6 and TRBJ2-5; 9 nucleotides line up with TRBD2. The closer fit of TRBJ2-7 to the DNA end suggests the J call may be wrong. The CDR3 spans 18 residues. The germline gives CDR1 SGHDT, CDR2 YYEEEE. The DNA of the CDR3 is TGTGCCAGCAGCTTGGATAGTAGCGGGAGAATCGGCTCCTACGAGCAGTACTTC. It translates to CASSLDSSGRIGSYEQYF.

The chain is built from TRBV28 and TRBJ2-5, with D unclear. This CDR3 has 15 residues. V was clipped by 1 base and J by 7 bases, with 16 bases between them. Per germline, CDR1 MDHEN and CDR2 SYDVKM. CDR3 bases: TGTGCCAGCAGTTTATCAACCGTCCGGTCAAGGACCCAGTACTTC. This translates into CASSLSTVRSRTQYF.

This chain uses TRBV7-2 with TRBJ2-5; 9 bases align to TRBD2. Germline lookup yields CDR1 SGHTA and CDR2 FQGNSA. The CDR3 consists of 15 residues. The trim removed 6 bases at V and 5 bases at J, leaving 10 bases unmatched. CDR3 amino acids: CASSSISGGWETQYF. The CDR3 bases are TGTGCCAGCAGTTCTATTAGCGGGGGTTGGGAGACCCAGTACTTC.

The chain couples TRBV4-1 to TRBJ2-1; 9 bases are a match to TRBD1. There are 17 residues in the CDR3. CDR1 MGHRA and CDR2 YSYEKL come from the germline V gene. After removal of 0 bases from V and 5 bases from J, the junction contained 8 bases not matched to a gene. CDR3 DNA: TGCGCCAGCAGCCAAGATCGGGGGACAGGGTGGAACAATGAGCAGTTCTTC. It codes for CASSQDRGTGWNNEQFF.

This chain connects TRBV7-2 to TRBJ1-1; the D gene is possibly TRBD1 (5 bases). Germline-derived CDR1 and CDR2 are SGHTA and FQGNSA. This CDR3 comprises 15 residues. Trimming took 0 bases from V and 1 from J, leaving 9 bases between them. The CDR3 here is CASSLAGHPNTEAFF. CDR3 DNA sequence: TGTGCCAGCAGCTTAGCCGGACACCCGAACACTGAAGCTTTCTTT. The whole variable domain, remainder taken from reference TRBV7-2 and TRBJ1-1, is GAGVSQSPSNKVTEKGKDVELRCDPISGHTALYWYRQSLGQGLEFLIYFQGNSAPDKSGLPSDRFSAERTGGSVSTLTIQRTQQEDSAVYLCASSLAGHPNTEAFFGQGTRLTVV.

The chain carries TRBV21-1 and TRBJ1-4; the table's TRBD1 call for D was not verified on the DNA. TRBV21-1 is a listed pseudogene. This CDR3 is 17 amino acids long. The CDR3 loop is CASSKADPGGEDEKLFF. The DNA for the CDR3 is TGTGCCAGCAGCAAAGCCGATCCAGGGGGCGAGGATGAAAAACTGTTTTTT.

The chain uses TRBV2 and TRBJ1-5; maybe TRBD1 (5 bases). Germline V CDR1 and CDR2: SNHLY, FYNNEI. V lost 6 bases, J lost 4 bases, and 10 bases lay in between. The CDR3 totals 13 residues. CDR3 in amino acids: CASRARGNQPQHF. In nucleotides, the CDR3 is TGTGCCAGCAGGGCCCGGGGGAATCAGCCCCAGCATTTT.